The 6 T cell receptor beta chains in this list originate from one sample, sequenced in a study of shared clonotypes between healthy human individuals. Generated by immunoSEQ multiplex PCR, the TCRdb table keeps only in-frame clones and is missing some. This sample has around 2,000,000 clones, with 90% to 95% found just once. Sequenced sample: naive CD4+ T cells sorted from blood. Subset: CD45RA+ positively selected. These receptors originate from a man between 18 and 29 years old in good health.

The CDR3 DNA reads as TGCACCAGCAGCCGGAACGAGCAGTACTTC. Protein: CTSSRNEQYF. The J gene is TRBJ2-7, the V gene TRBV1. TRBV1 is a pseudogene. The CDR3 sequence is 10 residues long.

This clone occurred once. This chain links TRBV6-1 with TRBJ1-6, with D possibly matching TRBD1 (6 bases). From germline, CDR1 is MNHNS and CDR2 SASEGT. CDR3 length: 16 amino acids. Trimming cost V 1 base and J 7 bases, with 14 bases left between them. CDR3 in DNA: TGTGCCAGCAGTGAAGGATGGACAGAACTAAATTCACCCCTCCACTTT. It is translated as CASSEGWTELNSPLHF.

The chain uses TRBV10-3 and TRBJ2-7; no definite D call. The CDR3 consists of 13 residues. The germline V and J ends were trimmed by 4 bases and 1 base, with 8 bases remaining between them. CDR1 and CDR2 from the germline V gene are ENHRY and SYGVKD. In nucleotides, the CDR3 is TGTGCCATCAGTGTGGAACAGTCCTACGAGCAGTACTTC. Its translation: CAISVEQSYEQYF.

V gene TRBV25-1 combines with J gene TRBJ1-1; 7 nucleotides line up with TRBD1. Germline values: CDR1 MGHDK, CDR2 SYGVNS. The trim removed 3 bases at V and 3 bases at J, leaving 4 bases unmatched. The CDR3 contains 14 residues. The CDR3 DNA reads as TGTGCCAGCAGTGACACAGGGGTGGACACTGAAGCTTTCTTT. It specifies CASSDTGVDTEAFF.

The chain combines TRBV30 with TRBJ1-2; no reliable D call. Germline V CDR1 and CDR2: GTSNPN, SVGIG (reference sequence). The CDR3 covers 13 residues. The ends were cut back, 1 base at V and 1 base at J, with 7 bases in the middle. The CDR3 is CAWSDLNNYGYTF. In nucleotides, the CDR3 is TGTGCCTGGAGTGACCTGAATAACTATGGCTACACCTTC.

This chain connects TRBV5-1 to TRBJ2-5; 10 nucleotides align to TRBD1. J was trimmed by 5 bases and V by 10 bases; bases with no gene match: 20. The CDR3 consists of 17 residues. The germline V gene has CDR1 SGHRS and CDR2 YFSETQ. CDR3 sequence (DNA): TGCGCCGCATGGACGACAGGGGGCCCACTCTTCTGTGAGACCCAGTACTTC. It encodes CAAWTTGGPLFCETQYF. Complete variable domain (other parts from reference TRBV5-1 and TRBJ2-5): KAGVTQTPRYLIKTRGQQVTLSCSPISGHRSVSWYQQTPGQGLQFLFEYFSETQRNKGNFPGRFSGRQFSNSRSEMNVSTLELGDSALYLCAAWTTGGPLFCETQYFGPGTRLLVL.